This TCR beta chain was sequenced during a study of T cell changes during pregnancy in multiple sclerosis. This CDR3 has 13 residues. V lost 5 bases and J lost 5, with 10 bases in between. Germline V gene data show CDR1 as MNHNS and CDR2 as SASEGT. Sequencing used immunoSEQ multiplex PCR; TCRdb keeps in-frame clones, though not all of them. The sample yields about 98,000 clones, about 91% seen once. The sample consisted of peripheral blood, taken after pregnancy. The sequence derives from a female donor in good health, enrolled as a control in a pregnancy study. The rearrangement uses TRBV6-1 and TRBJ2-1; D is ambiguous. CDR3 DNA sequence: TGTGCCAGCAGTTCAGATATGAACAATGAGCAGTTCTTC. This sequence encodes CASSSDMNNEQFF.